This is a list of T cell receptor beta chains from one sample in a study of blood T cell repertoires in COVID-19. The data were produced by immunoSEQ multiplex PCR, yet TCRdb's version contains in-frame clones alone and is incomplete. The table records roughly 250,000 clones, 82% of them present only once. Sequenced sample: peripheral blood. The receptors were gathered from a woman older than 75 with active or convalescent COVID-19. CDR3s include the opening cysteine and the closing phenylalanine or tryptophan. The D gene is left open where the match is weak.

j_gene: TRBJ2-1
d_gene: .
v_gene: TRBV24-1
CDR3nt: TGTGCCACCAGTGACGCCAGGGTCCCCTACAATGAGCAGTTCTTC
CDR3aa: CATSDARVPYNEQFF

j_gene: TRBJ1-2
d_gene: .
v_gene: TRBV18
CDR3nt: TGTGCCAGCTCACTAGACAGCAACTATGGCTACACCTTC
CDR3aa: CASSLDSNYGYTF

j_gene: TRBJ2-3
d_gene: TRBD2
v_gene: TRBV30
CDR3nt: TGTGCCTGGAGTCGAGGGGCGGGGGGGGCGACAGATACGCAGTATTTT
CDR3aa: CAWSRGAGGATDTQYF

j_gene: TRBJ2-6
d_gene: .
v_gene: TRBV5-4
CDR3nt: TGTGCCAGCAGCTTCGGCGCGGGGGGGGCCAACGTCCTGACTTTC
CDR3aa: CASSFGAGGANVLTF

j_gene: TRBJ1-1
d_gene: .
v_gene: TRBV7-2
CDR3nt: TGTGCCAGCAGCTTAGGATCCGGTACTGAAGCTTTCTTT
CDR3aa: CASSLGSGTEAFF

j_gene: TRBJ2-1
d_gene: .
v_gene: TRBV10-2
CDR3nt: TGCGCCAGCAGTCACCGGGGTGAGCAGTTCTTC
CDR3aa: CASSHRGEQFF

j_gene: TRBJ1-1
d_gene: TRBD1
v_gene: TRBV29-1
CDR3nt: TGCAGCGTTGGGGACAGGGGGTTAACTGAAGCTTTCTTT
CDR3aa: CSVGDRGLTEAFF

j_gene: TRBJ2-4
d_gene: TRBD1
v_gene: TRBV18
CDR3nt: TGTGCCAGCTCACGACAGGGGTTTCAGTACTTC
CDR3aa: CASSRQGFQYF

j_gene: TRBJ1-3
d_gene: TRBD1
v_gene: TRBV2
CDR3nt: TGTGCCAGCCGGACAGGGTGGGGAAACACCATATATTTT
CDR3aa: CASRTGWGNTIYF

j_gene: TRBJ2-3
d_gene: TRBD2
v_gene: TRBV3-1/TRBV3-2
CDR3nt: TGTGCCAGCAGCCAGGGGACTAGCGGGGGACCCGCTAGCACAGATACGCAGTATTTT
CDR3aa: CASSQGTSGGPASTDTQYF

j_gene: TRBJ2-5
d_gene: TRBD2
v_gene: TRBV3-1/TRBV3-2
CDR3nt: TGTGCCAGCAGCCAAGCTAGCGGGGGGCAAGAGACCCAGTACTTC
CDR3aa: CASSQASGGQETQYF

j_gene: TRBJ1-2
d_gene: TRBD1
v_gene: TRBV5-5
CDR3nt: TGTGCCAGCAGCTTTTACGTGTGGCGGGACAGCAACTATGGCTACACCTTC
CDR3aa: CASSFYVWRDSNYGYTF

j_gene: TRBJ1-1
d_gene: TRBD1
v_gene: TRBV5-4
CDR3nt: TGTGCCAGCAGCTCCGACAGGGGGATCACTGAAGCTTTCTTT
CDR3aa: CASSSDRGITEAFF

j_gene: TRBJ2-6
d_gene: .
v_gene: TRBV11-2
CDR3nt: TGTGCCAGCAGCTTAGACAGGGCCGCTGGGGCCAACGTCCTGACTTTC
CDR3aa: CASSLDRAAGANVLTF

j_gene: TRBJ1-2
d_gene: .
v_gene: TRBV12-3/TRBV12-4
CDR3nt: TGTGCCAGCAGTTTTGGACAGAACTACGGCTACACCTTC
CDR3aa: CASSFGQNYGYTF

j_gene: TRBJ1-1
d_gene: TRBD1
v_gene: TRBV29-1
CDR3nt: TGCAGCGCCCGGACAGGACCCCAGAACACTGAAGCTTTCTTT
CDR3aa: CSARTGPQNTEAFF

j_gene: TRBJ1-1
d_gene: .
v_gene: TRBV7-9
CDR3nt: TGTGCCAGCTGGGAAACTGGCGGGGTATTTGAAGCTTTCTTT
CDR3aa: CASWETGGVFEAFF